These T cell receptor beta chains were read from a single sample in a study of T-cell reconstitution after alpha-beta-depleted transplantation in children. In TCRdb, the PCR reads were re-called with MiXCR into one record per CDR3 protein. The sample yields about 690,000 distinct CDR3 sequences, roughly 17% seen once. Sequenced here: PBMCs from the stem cell graft donor, sampled from the stem cell graft. The receptors come from a human donor who donated a stem cell graft to a child with acute myeloid leukemia. Each CDR3 is given with its conserved first and last residue.

j_call | v_call | cdr3_aa
TRBJ2-3 | TRBV20-1 | CSARWEGGTDTQYF
TRBJ1-2 | TRBV5-1 | CASSLRQGFYGYTF
TRBJ2-5 | TRBV28 | CASIGGIQETQYF
TRBJ1-2 | TRBV7-8 | CASSLEAYYGYTF
TRBJ2-1 | TRBV12-3/TRBV12-4 | CASQKATVEGYNEQFF
TRBJ1-4 | TRBV27 | CASSLRGDNEKLFF
TRBJ1-2 | TRBV20-1 | CSGKGGTYGYTF
TRBJ2-3 | TRBV7-2 | CASSSRGGPGKDTQYF
TRBJ2-1 | TRBV29-1 | CSAGTGNNEQFF
TRBJ2-7 | TRBV7-2 | CASSGRQGFEQYF
TRBJ2-5 | TRBV6-1 | CASRSRGLEQETQYF
TRBJ1-2 | TRBV12-3/TRBV12-4 | CASSLTGDSYGYTF
TRBJ2-1 | TRBV6-2/TRBV6-3 | CASSLRRDSYNEQFF
TRBJ2-2 | TRBV7-2 | CASSLAASGGAGELFF
TRBJ1-4 | TRBV7-2 | CASSPDRAVGKLFF
TRBJ1-5 | TRBV12-3/TRBV12-4 | CASSSRNQPQHF
TRBJ2-7 | TRBV29-1 | CSVELRDTSSYEQYF
TRBJ2-5 | TRBV11-3 | CASSLEGSAGETQYF
TRBJ2-7 | TRBV7-9 | CASSSTGVREQYF
TRBJ2-5 | TRBV20-1 | CSVSHSGLQETQYF
TRBJ2-7 | TRBV12-3/TRBV12-4 | CASRGDGSYDQYF
TRBJ1-5 | TRBV20-1 | CSARGPDGRGNQPQHF
TRBJ1-2 | TRBV5-6 | CASSTEGGYTF
TRBJ2-5 | TRBV5-1 | CASSLHGQETQYF
TRBJ1-1 | TRBV20-1 | CSAKALNTEAFF
TRBJ2-1 | TRBV5-6 | CASSLAGSGGPALYNEQFF
TRBJ2-4 | TRBV20-1 | CSARDQRGQGNIQYF
TRBJ2-3 | TRBV7-2 | CASSSGHPIPTDTQYF
TRBJ1-1 | TRBV7-9 | CASSFGQKDTEAFF
TRBJ2-6 | TRBV5-1 | CASSYDGTGSGANVLTF
TRBJ1-5 | TRBV19 | CASSMTGASNQPQHF
TRBJ2-3 | TRBV7-2 | CASKFGGDTQYF
TRBJ2-7 | TRBV4-3 | CASSQASGGGSYEQYF
TRBJ2-1 | TRBV13 | CASSVRGDNEQFF
TRBJ1-6 | TRBV9 | CASSSQTGFNSPLHF
TRBJ1-1 | TRBV20-1 | CSASPMDSDGGTEAFF
TRBJ2-4 | TRBV20-1 | CSARQVGGNIQYF
TRBJ2-3 | TRBV7-3 | CASSLTPIGSTDTQYF
TRBJ2-5 | TRBV7-2 | CASSFGAGQETQYF
TRBJ1-6 | TRBV20-1 | CSAMTGVLSPLHF
TRBJ1-4 | TRBV11-2 | CASSLYPYRSWDVNEKLFF
TRBJ2-3 | TRBV27 | CASGFESGTQYF
TRBJ2-5 | TRBV20-1 | CSATRGVGETQYF
TRBJ2-1 | TRBV7-2 | CASSSETGLFYNEQFF
TRBJ1-4 | TRBV20-1 | CSAPTLQGRPEKLFF
TRBJ2-4 | TRBV20-1 | CSANTGTKNIQYF
TRBJ2-2 | TRBV7-2 | CASSPQGAWNTGELFF
TRBJ2-3 | TRBV7-2 | CASSQTSGVDTQYF
TRBJ2-3 | TRBV7-2 | CASSDSYTDTQYF
TRBJ2-3 | TRBV27 | CASSHNQGRAWKDTQYF
TRBJ2-3 | TRBV29-1 | CSVHRDTDTQYF
TRBJ1-5 | TRBV12-3/TRBV12-4 | CASSPRDSPERQPQHF
TRBJ2-1 | TRBV11-3 | CASSADSGGFYNEQFF
TRBJ2-7 | TRBV20-1 | CSARDESLAPYGQQYF
TRBJ2-1 | TRBV20-1 | CSARKGTGGSQFF
TRBJ2-3 | TRBV12-3/TRBV12-4 | CASSFSMVTDTQYF
TRBJ2-5 | TRBV29-1 | CSVDLGWAGGEETQYF